These T cell receptor beta chains were read from a single sample in a study of graft-versus-host responses after intestinal transplantation. Repertoires were generated with immunoSEQ multiplex PCR, while TCRdb's copy carries only in-frame clones and drops some. Of about 63,000 clones listed, about nine tenths are singletons. Sequences were derived from ileum tissue, sampled approximately 370 days after transplant. These receptors came from a human patient who received an intestinal transplant, so some T cells may come from the graft donor. Both conserved end residues are part of each CDR3. Each record gives: clone size, D gene, J gene, V gene, CDR3 protein, CDR3 DNA. D genes are given only for firm matches. The size of a clone is reported for some rows only, either as once, few or many, or as a class for expanded clones.

clone_size: -
d_call: -
j_call: TRBJ1-4
v_call: TRBV6-5
cdr3_aa: CASSLEQGRYEKLFF
cdr3_nt: TGTGCCAGCAGTCTTGAGCAGGGACGTTATGAAAAACTGTTTTTT

clone_size: -
d_call: -
j_call: TRBJ2-7
v_call: TRBV4-2
cdr3_aa: CASSQDKGTYEQYF
cdr3_nt: TGTGCCAGCAGCCAAGATAAGGGGACCTACGAGCAGTACTTC

clone_size: -
d_call: -
j_call: TRBJ1-5
v_call: TRBV6-5
cdr3_aa: CASSSGNRVQPQHF
cdr3_nt: TGTGCCAGCAGTTCTGGGAACAGGGTCCAGCCCCAGCATTTT

clone_size: -
d_call: -
j_call: TRBJ1-5
v_call: TRBV11-2
cdr3_aa: CASRDGSNQPQHF
cdr3_nt: TGTGCCAGCAGGGACGGTAGCAATCAGCCCCAGCATTTT

clone_size: -
d_call: -
j_call: TRBJ2-3
v_call: TRBV15
cdr3_aa: CATSSYDTQYF
cdr3_nt: TGTGCCACCAGCAGTTATGATACGCAGTATTTT

clone_size: -
d_call: -
j_call: TRBJ1-6
v_call: TRBV2
cdr3_aa: CASSGPYSPLHF
cdr3_nt: TGTGCCAGCAGTGGGCCGTATTCACCCCTCCACTTT

clone_size: once
d_call: -
j_call: TRBJ1-5
v_call: TRBV19
cdr3_aa: CAKEGYSGNQPQHF
cdr3_nt: TGTGCCAAAGAGGGGTATTCGGGCAATCAGCCCCAGCATTTT

clone_size: -
d_call: -
j_call: TRBJ1-5
v_call: TRBV7-2
cdr3_aa: CASSFPGHGQPQHF
cdr3_nt: TGTGCCAGCAGCTTTCCAGGGCATGGTCAGCCCCAGCATTTT

clone_size: -
d_call: -
j_call: TRBJ2-3
v_call: TRBV6-6
cdr3_aa: CASRNRVGTDTQYF
cdr3_nt: TGTGCCAGCAGAAACAGGGTTGGCACAGATACGCAGTATTTT

clone_size: -
d_call: -
j_call: TRBJ1-3
v_call: TRBV28
cdr3_aa: CASSFSGSSGNTIYF
cdr3_nt: TGTGCCAGCAGTTTTTCGGGTAGTAGTGGAAACACCATATATTTT

clone_size: -
d_call: TRBD1
j_call: TRBJ1-5
v_call: TRBV2
cdr3_aa: CASTETWDRDQPQHF
cdr3_nt: TGTGCCAGCACCGAGACCTGGGACAGGGATCAGCCCCAGCATTTT

clone_size: -
d_call: -
j_call: TRBJ2-7
v_call: TRBV5-6
cdr3_aa: CASSLDGTGWPSYEQYF
cdr3_nt: TGTGCCAGCAGCTTGGATGGTACAGGTTGGCCTTCCTACGAGCAGTACTTC

clone_size: -
d_call: -
j_call: TRBJ1-1
v_call: TRBV4-1
cdr3_aa: CASSLGTTRNTEAFF
cdr3_nt: TGCGCCAGCAGCCTAGGGACAACCCGGAACACTGAAGCTTTCTTT

clone_size: few
d_call: TRBD1
j_call: TRBJ2-5
v_call: TRBV2
cdr3_aa: CASRQGAETQYF
cdr3_nt: TGTGCCAGCAGACAGGGGGCAGAGACCCAGTACTTC

clone_size: -
d_call: TRBD1
j_call: TRBJ2-7
v_call: TRBV6-1
cdr3_aa: CASSWTGDEQYF
cdr3_nt: TGTGCCAGCAGCTGGACAGGGGATGAGCAGTACTTC

clone_size: few
d_call: -
j_call: TRBJ2-1
v_call: TRBV21-1
cdr3_aa: CASRQGAGGRNEQFF
cdr3_nt: TGTGCCAGCAGGCAGGGGGCGGGAGGTCGAAATGAGCAGTTCTTC

clone_size: -
d_call: TRBD1
j_call: TRBJ1-4
v_call: TRBV9
cdr3_aa: CASSVSGTGNEKLFF
cdr3_nt: TGTGCCAGCAGCGTTAGTGGGACAGGGAATGAAAAACTGTTTTTT

clone_size: -
d_call: -
j_call: TRBJ1-1
v_call: TRBV7-9
cdr3_aa: CASSRLGGRLEAFF
cdr3_nt: TGTGCCAGCAGCCGCCTAGGCGGAAGACTTGAAGCTTTCTTT

clone_size: -
d_call: TRBD1
j_call: TRBJ1-1
v_call: TRBV4-1
cdr3_aa: CASSQGQGRTEAFF
cdr3_nt: TGCGCCAGCAGCCAAGGACAGGGGCGCACTGAAGCTTTCTTT

clone_size: -
d_call: -
j_call: TRBJ2-5
v_call: TRBV18
cdr3_aa: CASSPPIMGPQETQYF
cdr3_nt: TGTGCCAGCTCACCACCAATCATGGGACCACAAGAGACCCAGTACTTC

clone_size: -
d_call: -
j_call: TRBJ1-1
v_call: TRBV4-2
cdr3_aa: CASSQDFEKPNTEAFF
cdr3_nt: TGTGCCAGCAGCCAAGACTTCGAAAAACCGAACACTGAAGCTTTCTTT

clone_size: once
d_call: -
j_call: TRBJ2-5
v_call: TRBV25-1
cdr3_aa: CASSLGKRLQETQYF
cdr3_nt: TGTGCCAGCAGCTTGGGGAAGCGGTTACAAGAGACCCAGTACTTC

clone_size: -
d_call: TRBD1
j_call: TRBJ2-5
v_call: TRBV10-3
cdr3_aa: CAISEDRGGGQETQYF
cdr3_nt: TGTGCCATCAGTGAAGACAGGGGAGGAGGGCAAGAGACCCAGTACTTC

clone_size: -
d_call: -
j_call: TRBJ2-4
v_call: TRBV11-2
cdr3_aa: CASSLIGIQYF
cdr3_nt: TGTGCCAGCAGCTTAATCGGCATTCAGTACTTC

clone_size: -
d_call: TRBD2
j_call: TRBJ2-3
v_call: TRBV5-6
cdr3_aa: CASSLTSGYTDTQYF
cdr3_nt: TGTGCCAGCAGCCTCACTAGCGGATACACAGATACGCAGTATTTT

clone_size: -
d_call: TRBD1
j_call: TRBJ2-3
v_call: TRBV2
cdr3_aa: CASSPPGQGAIETDTQYF
cdr3_nt: TGTGCCAGCAGTCCCCCGGGACAGGGGGCGATTGAGACAGATACGCAGTATTTT

clone_size: -
d_call: TRBD2
j_call: TRBJ2-2
v_call: TRBV10-2
cdr3_aa: CASSESGGRVNTGELFF
cdr3_nt: TGCGCCAGCAGTGAGTCGGGCGGGAGGGTCAACACCGGGGAGCTGTTTTTT

clone_size: -
d_call: TRBD1
j_call: TRBJ2-3
v_call: TRBV6-1
cdr3_aa: CASSVKRGQDTDTQYF
cdr3_nt: TGTGCCAGCAGTGTGAAAAGGGGACAGGACACAGATACGCAGTATTTT

clone_size: -
d_call: TRBD2
j_call: TRBJ2-2
v_call: TRBV9
cdr3_aa: CASSVLAGGLIRETGELFF
cdr3_nt: TGTGCCAGCAGCGTTCTAGCGGGGGGTCTCATTAGAGAGACCGGGGAGCTGTTTTTT

clone_size: -
d_call: -
j_call: TRBJ2-3
v_call: TRBV2
cdr3_aa: CASSEMGLGGDQDTQYF
cdr3_nt: TGTGCCAGCAGTGAAATGGGGCTAGGGGGTGACCAAGATACGCAGTATTTT

clone_size: -
d_call: -
j_call: TRBJ2-6
v_call: TRBV28
cdr3_aa: CASSFEGSGANVLTF
cdr3_nt: TGTGCCAGCAGTTTCGAGGGATCTGGGGCCAACGTCCTGACTTTC

clone_size: few
d_call: TRBD2
j_call: TRBJ2-7
v_call: TRBV28
cdr3_aa: CASREVWTSGYEQYF
cdr3_nt: TGTGCCAGCAGGGAGGTCTGGACTAGCGGCTACGAGCAGTACTTC

clone_size: few
d_call: TRBD2
j_call: TRBJ2-3
v_call: TRBV6-6
cdr3_aa: CASGIPGTSLDTQYF
cdr3_nt: TGTGCCAGCGGTATACCCGGGACTAGCTTAGATACGCAGTATTTT

clone_size: -
d_call: TRBD1
j_call: TRBJ1-5
v_call: TRBV6-5
cdr3_aa: CASSRDRGVNQPQHF
cdr3_nt: TGTGCCAGCAGCCGTGACAGGGGAGTCAATCAGCCCCAGCATTTT

clone_size: -
d_call: -
j_call: TRBJ1-1
v_call: TRBV6-1
cdr3_aa: CASSEAPGTEAFF
cdr3_nt: TGTGCCAGCAGTGAAGCTCCGGGCACTGAAGCTTTCTTT

clone_size: -
d_call: -
j_call: TRBJ2-7
v_call: TRBV2
cdr3_aa: CASSVSSVRTEQYF
cdr3_nt: TGTGCCAGCAGCGTTAGCTCCGTCCGGACTGAGCAGTACTTC

clone_size: -
d_call: TRBD1
j_call: TRBJ1-4
v_call: TRBV5-1
cdr3_aa: CASSPGTATNEKLFF
cdr3_nt: TGCGCCAGCAGCCCTGGGACAGCAACTAATGAAAAACTGTTTTTT

clone_size: once
d_call: -
j_call: TRBJ2-3
v_call: TRBV11-1
cdr3_aa: CASSQSMAGDTQYF
cdr3_nt: TGTGCCAGCAGCCAATCCATGGCGGGAGATACGCAGTATTTT

clone_size: -
d_call: -
j_call: TRBJ1-2
v_call: TRBV27
cdr3_aa: CASSSGPNYGYTF
cdr3_nt: TGTGCCAGCAGTTCTGGACCAAACTATGGCTACACCTTC

clone_size: once
d_call: -
j_call: TRBJ2-7
v_call: TRBV27
cdr3_aa: CASSYGHSYEQYF
cdr3_nt: TGTGCCAGCAGTTACGGTCACTCCTACGAGCAGTACTTC

clone_size: -
d_call: -
j_call: TRBJ1-3
v_call: TRBV6-5
cdr3_aa: CASSLAGVGNTIYF
cdr3_nt: TGTGCCAGCAGTTTGGCCGGGGTTGGAAACACCATATATTTT

clone_size: few
d_call: TRBD1
j_call: TRBJ1-3
v_call: TRBV15
cdr3_aa: CATSQGASGNTIYF
cdr3_nt: TGTGCCACCAGCCAGGGGGCATCTGGAAACACCATATATTTT

clone_size: -
d_call: TRBD2
j_call: TRBJ2-3
v_call: TRBV2
cdr3_aa: CASSERRIAGASADTQYF
cdr3_nt: TGTGCCAGCAGTGAGCGACGTATAGCGGGGGCCTCGGCAGATACGCAGTATTTT

clone_size: -
d_call: TRBD1
j_call: TRBJ1-4
v_call: TRBV7-2
cdr3_aa: CASSLKGQPGKLFF
cdr3_nt: TGTGCCAGCAGCTTAAAGGGACAGCCGGGAAAACTGTTTTTT

clone_size: -
d_call: TRBD2
j_call: TRBJ2-3
v_call: TRBV27
cdr3_aa: CASTSGHTQYF
cdr3_nt: TGTGCCAGCACTAGCGGGCATACGCAGTATTTT

clone_size: -
d_call: TRBD2
j_call: TRBJ2-4
v_call: TRBV5-5
cdr3_aa: CASSLLAGGHRRAKNIQYF
cdr3_nt: TGTGCCAGCAGCTTACTAGCGGGGGGTCACCGGAGAGCCAAAAACATTCAGTACTTC

clone_size: -
d_call: -
j_call: TRBJ1-2
v_call: TRBV27
cdr3_aa: CASSLYSRDGLAYGYTF
cdr3_nt: TGTGCCAGCAGTTTATACTCCCGGGACGGACTAGCCTATGGCTACACCTTC

clone_size: -
d_call: -
j_call: TRBJ1-1
v_call: TRBV27
cdr3_aa: CASGAGENTEAFF
cdr3_nt: TGTGCCAGCGGTGCGGGAGAGAACACTGAAGCTTTCTTT

clone_size: -
d_call: TRBD2
j_call: TRBJ2-1
v_call: TRBV13
cdr3_aa: CASSSSGTSYNEQFF
cdr3_nt: TGTGCCAGCAGCTCGAGCGGGACCTCCTACAATGAGCAGTTCTTC

clone_size: -
d_call: -
j_call: TRBJ1-5
v_call: TRBV2
cdr3_aa: CASGGANNQPQHF
cdr3_nt: TGTGCCAGCGGAGGGGCAAACAATCAGCCCCAGCATTTT

clone_size: once
d_call: TRBD1
j_call: TRBJ2-7
v_call: TRBV6-6
cdr3_aa: CASSYGTGGYEQYF
cdr3_nt: TGTGCCAGCAGTTACGGGACAGGGGGCTACGAGCAGTACTTC

clone_size: -
d_call: -
j_call: TRBJ2-3
v_call: TRBV28
cdr3_aa: CASSQRDTQYF
cdr3_nt: TGTGCCAGCAGTCAAAGAGATACGCAGTATTTT

clone_size: -
d_call: -
j_call: TRBJ2-7
v_call: TRBV29-1
cdr3_aa: CSVDYVGMGEQYF
cdr3_nt: TGCAGCGTTGACTACGTGGGTATGGGCGAGCAGTACTTC

clone_size: few
d_call: -
j_call: TRBJ2-6
v_call: TRBV6-5
cdr3_aa: CASSYRERGANVLTF
cdr3_nt: TGTGCCAGCAGTTACAGAGAGCGGGGGGCCAACGTCCTGACTTTC